This T cell receptor (beta chain) was obtained from a study of regulatory T cells in long-lasting Graves disease. General study points: What was studied was peripheral blood only, and not thyroid tissue.

In the case of this clonotype: The antigen is not known.

Libraries of TCR beta came from iRepertoire HTBI primers plus Arm-PCR of CDR3 regions. TCRdb passed the multiplex PCR reads through MiXCR, listing each CDR3 protein once. The table has about 660,000 distinct CDR3 sequences, approximately 31% seen once. The CDR3 totals 15 residues. Germline values: CDR1 SGHTA, CDR2 FQGTGA. Trimming cost V 2 bases and J 8 bases, with 15 bases left between them. Time point denoted: persistent/refractory GD, antithyroid drugs over 5 years with positive TRAb. The authors made the TCR library using RNA they extracted from PBMCs. The sequenced sample was peripheral blood mononuclear cells (PBMCs), obtained when the disease was refractory, from a patient treated with antithyroid drugs. This receptor was identified in a female donor with Graves disease. The chain carries TRBV7-3 and TRBJ1-4; D may be TRBD1 (6 bases). The CDR3 region has the DNA TGTGCCAGCAGCTTAGCCGTGGGGGCTGGAGAAAAACTGTTTTTT. It translates to CASSLAVGAGEKLFF. Full variable domain (remainder filled in from reference TRBV7-3 and TRBJ1-4): GAGVSQTPSNKVTEKGKYVELRCDPISGHTALYWYRQSLGQGPEFLIYFQGTGAADDSGLPNDRFFAVRPEGSVSTLKIQRTERGDSAVYLCASSLAVGAGEKLFFGSGTQLSVL.